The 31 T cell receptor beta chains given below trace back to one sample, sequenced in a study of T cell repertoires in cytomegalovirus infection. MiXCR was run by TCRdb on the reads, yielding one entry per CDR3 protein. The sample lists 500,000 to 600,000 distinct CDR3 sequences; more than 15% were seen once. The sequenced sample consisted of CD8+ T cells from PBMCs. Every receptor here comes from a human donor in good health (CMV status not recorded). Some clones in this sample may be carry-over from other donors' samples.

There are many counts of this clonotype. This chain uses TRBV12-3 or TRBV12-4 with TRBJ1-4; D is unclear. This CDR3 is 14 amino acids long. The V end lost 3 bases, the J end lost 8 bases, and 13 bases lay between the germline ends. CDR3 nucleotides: TGTGCCAGCAGTTTGAAATGGGCTTACGAAAAACTGTTTTTT. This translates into CASSLKWAYEKLFF.

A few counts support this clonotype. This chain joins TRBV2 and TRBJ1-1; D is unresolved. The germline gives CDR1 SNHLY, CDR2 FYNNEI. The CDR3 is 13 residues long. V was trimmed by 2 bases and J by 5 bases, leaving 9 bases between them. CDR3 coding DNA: TGTGCCAGCAGTGAAAATTCCGCAACTGAAGCTTTCTTT. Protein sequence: CASSENSATEAFF.

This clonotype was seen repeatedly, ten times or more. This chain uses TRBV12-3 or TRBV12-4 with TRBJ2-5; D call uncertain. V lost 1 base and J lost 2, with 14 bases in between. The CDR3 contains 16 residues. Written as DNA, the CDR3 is TGTGCCAGCAGTTTAGACCGAGCATCTCGGCAAGAGACCCAGTACTTC. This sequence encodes CASSLDRASRQETQYF.

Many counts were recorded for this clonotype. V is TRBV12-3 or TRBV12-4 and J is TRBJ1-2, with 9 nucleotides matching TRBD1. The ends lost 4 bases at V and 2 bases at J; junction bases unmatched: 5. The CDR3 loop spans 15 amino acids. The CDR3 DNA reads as TGTGCCAGCAGTTATCAACAGGGGGCGAACTATGGCTACACCTTC. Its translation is CASSYQQGANYGYTF.

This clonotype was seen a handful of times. Here the CDR3 reads CASSERGPTYNEQFF. The CDR3 region has the DNA TGTGCCAGCAGTGAAAGGGGGCCCACCTACAATGAGCAGTTCTTC. V is TRBV6-1 and J is TRBJ2-1; TRBD1 aligns across 7 bases. The junction had 3 bases not matched to a gene; V was cut back by 2 bases and J by 2 bases. This CDR3 spans 15 amino acids. CDR1 is MNHNS, CDR2 SASEGT, per germline.

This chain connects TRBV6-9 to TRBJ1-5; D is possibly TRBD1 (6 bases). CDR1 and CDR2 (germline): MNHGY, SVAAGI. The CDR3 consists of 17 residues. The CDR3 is CTRRLKGVGPFNQPQHF. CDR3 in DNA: TGTACACGACGGCTTAAGGGGGTAGGGCCGTTCAATCAGCCCCAGCATTTT.

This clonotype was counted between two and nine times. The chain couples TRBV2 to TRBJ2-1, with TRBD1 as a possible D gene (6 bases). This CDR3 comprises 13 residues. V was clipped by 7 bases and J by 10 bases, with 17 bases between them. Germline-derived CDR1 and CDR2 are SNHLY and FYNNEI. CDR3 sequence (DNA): TGTGCCAGCACTGGACAGATAGGTCGGGAGCAGTTCTTC. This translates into CASTGQIGREQFF.

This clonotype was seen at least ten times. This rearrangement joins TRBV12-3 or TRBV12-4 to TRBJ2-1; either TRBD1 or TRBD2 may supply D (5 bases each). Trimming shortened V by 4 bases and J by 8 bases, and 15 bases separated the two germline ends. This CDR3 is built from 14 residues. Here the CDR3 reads CASSWGTLVDEQFF. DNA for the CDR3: TGTGCCAGCAGTTGGGGGACCCTAGTGGATGAGCAGTTCTTC.

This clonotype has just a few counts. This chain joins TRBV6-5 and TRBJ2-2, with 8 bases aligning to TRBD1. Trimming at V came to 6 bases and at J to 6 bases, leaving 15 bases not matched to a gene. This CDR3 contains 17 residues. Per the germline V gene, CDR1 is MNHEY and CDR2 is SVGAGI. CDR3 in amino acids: CASRHRRDRSYSGELFF. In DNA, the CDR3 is TGTGCCAGCAGGCACCGCCGGGACAGGAGTTATTCCGGGGAGCTGTTTTTT.

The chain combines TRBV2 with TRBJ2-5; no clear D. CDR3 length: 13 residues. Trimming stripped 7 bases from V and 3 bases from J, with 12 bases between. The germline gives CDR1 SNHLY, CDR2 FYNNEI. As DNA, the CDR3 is TGTGCCAGCATTCGGCCAGGTGAAGAGACCCAGTACTTC. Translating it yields CASIRPGEETQYF.

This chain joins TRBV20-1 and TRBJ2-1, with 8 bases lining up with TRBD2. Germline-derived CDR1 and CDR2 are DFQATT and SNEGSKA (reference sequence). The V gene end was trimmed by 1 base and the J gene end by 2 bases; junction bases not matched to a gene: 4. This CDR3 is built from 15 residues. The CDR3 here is CSARGRREAYNEQFF. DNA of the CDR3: TGCAGTGCTAGAGGAAGGCGGGAGGCCTACAATGAGCAGTTCTTC.

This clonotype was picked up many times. The CDR3 region has the DNA TGTGCCAGCAGCTTAGATTGGGGGGGGGCCGCGGTATCCTACAATGAGCAGTTCTTC. This encodes CASSLDWGGAAVSYNEQFF. V is TRBV11-2 and J is TRBJ2-1; tentative D call: TRBD2 (7 bases). The V gene lost 0 bases and the J gene lost 1 base, with 19 bases spanning the gap. CDR1 is SGHAT and CDR2 is FQNNGV in the germline V gene. The CDR3 covers 19 residues. The full variable domain, in which reference TRBV11-2 and TRBJ2-1 provide the parts outside the CDR3, is EAGVAQSPRYKIIEKRQSVAFWCNPISGHATLYWYQQILGQGPKLLIQFQNNGVVDDSQLPKDRFSAERLKGVDSTLKIQPAKLEDSAVYLCASSLDWGGAAVSYNEQFFGPGTRLTVL.

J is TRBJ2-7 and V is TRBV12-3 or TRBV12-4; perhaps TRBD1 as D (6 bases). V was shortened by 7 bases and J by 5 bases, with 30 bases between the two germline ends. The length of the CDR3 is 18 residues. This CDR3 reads CASTASRPRGTSSHEQYF. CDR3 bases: TGTGCCAGCACCGCTTCCCGACCAAGGGGGACATCCTCTCACGAGCAGTACTTC.

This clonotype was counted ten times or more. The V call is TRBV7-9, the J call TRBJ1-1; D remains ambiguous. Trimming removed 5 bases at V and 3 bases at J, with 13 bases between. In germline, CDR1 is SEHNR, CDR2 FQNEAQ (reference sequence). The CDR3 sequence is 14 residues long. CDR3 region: CASSPQGPDTEAFF. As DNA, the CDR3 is TGTGCCAGCAGCCCTCAAGGGCCGGACACTGAAGCTTTCTTT.

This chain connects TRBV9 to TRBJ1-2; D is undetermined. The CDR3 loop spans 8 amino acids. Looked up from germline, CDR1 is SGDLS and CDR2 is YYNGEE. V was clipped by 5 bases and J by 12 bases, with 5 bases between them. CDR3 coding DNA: TGTGCCAGCAGTCCGGACACCTTC. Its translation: CASSPDTF.

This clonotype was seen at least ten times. The CDR3: CASSLLGGKGDTQYF. CDR3 DNA sequence: TGTGCCAGCAGCTTACTCGGCGGGAAGGGAGATACGCAGTATTTT. The V and J genes are TRBV7-9 and TRBJ2-3; possible D gene TRBD2, 6 bases. Germline assignment: CDR1 SEHNR and CDR2 FQNEAQ (reference sequence). V dropped 2 bases and J dropped 5 bases, with 14 bases sitting between them. The CDR3 is made up of 15 amino acids.

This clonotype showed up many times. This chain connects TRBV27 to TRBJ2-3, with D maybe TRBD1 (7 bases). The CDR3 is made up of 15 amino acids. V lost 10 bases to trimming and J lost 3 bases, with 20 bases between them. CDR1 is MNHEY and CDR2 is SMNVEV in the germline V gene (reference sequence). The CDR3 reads CATHLAGQQTDTQYF. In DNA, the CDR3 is TGTGCCACCCATCTCGCGGGACAGCAAACAGATACGCAGTATTTT.

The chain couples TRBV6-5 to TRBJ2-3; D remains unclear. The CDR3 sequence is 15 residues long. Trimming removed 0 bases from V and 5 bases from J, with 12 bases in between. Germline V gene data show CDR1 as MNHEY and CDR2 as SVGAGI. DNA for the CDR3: TGTGCCAGCAGTTACTCGGCAGGACCAGGAGATACGCAGTATTTT. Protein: CASSYSAGPGDTQYF.

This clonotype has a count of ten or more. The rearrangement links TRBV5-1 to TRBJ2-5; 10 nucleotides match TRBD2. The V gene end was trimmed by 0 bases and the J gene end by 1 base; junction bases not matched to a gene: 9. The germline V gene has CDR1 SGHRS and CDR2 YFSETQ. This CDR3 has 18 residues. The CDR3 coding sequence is TGCGCCAGCAGCTTGGGAGGCCGACTAGCGGGTCGCCAAGAGACCCAGTACTTC. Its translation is CASSLGGRLAGRQETQYF.

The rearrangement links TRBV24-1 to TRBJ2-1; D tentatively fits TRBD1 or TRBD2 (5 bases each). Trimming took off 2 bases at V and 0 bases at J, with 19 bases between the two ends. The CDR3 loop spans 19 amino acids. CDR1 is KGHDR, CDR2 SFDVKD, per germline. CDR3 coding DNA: TGTGCCACCAGTGATTCTACCGGTTGGGACCAGAGCTCCTACAATGAGCAGTTCTTC. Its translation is CATSDSTGWDQSSYNEQFF.

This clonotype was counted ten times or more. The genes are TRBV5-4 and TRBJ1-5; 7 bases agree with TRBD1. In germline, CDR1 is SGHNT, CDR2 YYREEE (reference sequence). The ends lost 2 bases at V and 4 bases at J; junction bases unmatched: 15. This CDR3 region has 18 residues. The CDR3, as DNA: TGTGCCAGCAGCTTTTCCCCACACCCGACAGGGTCTAATCAGCCCCAGCATTTT. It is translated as CASSFSPHPTGSNQPQHF.

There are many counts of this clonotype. The CDR3 reads CASSPDRGGDQPQHF. CDR3 nucleotide sequence: TGTGCCAGCAGCCCCGACAGGGGAGGGGATCAGCCCCAGCATTTT. The rearrangement uses TRBV12-3 or TRBV12-4 and TRBJ1-5; TRBD1 agrees at 8 bases. Trimming removed 6 bases from V and 5 bases from J; junction bases left unmatched: 9. The CDR3 consists of 15 residues.

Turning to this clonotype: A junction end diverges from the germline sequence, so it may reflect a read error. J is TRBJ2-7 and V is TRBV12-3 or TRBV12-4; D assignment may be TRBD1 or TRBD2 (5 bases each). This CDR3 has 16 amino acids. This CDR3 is CASSVATGTTGVEQYF. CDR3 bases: TGTGCCAGCAGTGTAGCTACCGGGACGACCGGGGTCGAGCAGTACTTC.

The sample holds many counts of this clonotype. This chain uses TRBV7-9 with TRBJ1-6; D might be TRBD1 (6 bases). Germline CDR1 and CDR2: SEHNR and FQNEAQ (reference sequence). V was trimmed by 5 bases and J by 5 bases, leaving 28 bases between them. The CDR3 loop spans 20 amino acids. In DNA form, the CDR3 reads TGTGCCAGCAGCCAAGACCCTCTAAAGCGGGGGCGGTTGGATAATTCACCCCTCCACTTT. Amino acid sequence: CASSQDPLKRGRLDNSPLHF.

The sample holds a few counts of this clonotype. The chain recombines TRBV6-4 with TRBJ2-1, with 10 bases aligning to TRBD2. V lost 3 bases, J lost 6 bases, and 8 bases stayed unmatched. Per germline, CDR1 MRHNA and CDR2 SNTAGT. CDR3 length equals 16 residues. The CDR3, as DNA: TGTGCCAGCAGTGAAAAGTCCCTAGCGGGAGCCAATGAGCAGTTCTTC. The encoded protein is CASSEKSLAGANEQFF.

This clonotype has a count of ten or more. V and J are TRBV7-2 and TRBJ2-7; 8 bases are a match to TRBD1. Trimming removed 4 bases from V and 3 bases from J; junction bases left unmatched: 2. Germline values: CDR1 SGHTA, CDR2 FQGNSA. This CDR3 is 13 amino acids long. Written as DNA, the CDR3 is TGTGCCAGCAGCTGGGACAGGAGCTACGAGCAGTACTTC. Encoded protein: CASSWDRSYEQYF.

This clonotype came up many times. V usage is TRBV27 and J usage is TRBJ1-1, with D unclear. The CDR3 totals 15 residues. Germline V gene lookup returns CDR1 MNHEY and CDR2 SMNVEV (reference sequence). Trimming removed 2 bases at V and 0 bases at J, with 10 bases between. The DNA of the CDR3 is TGTGCCAGCAGTTTACAATCTAAACTGAACACTGAAGCTTTCTTT. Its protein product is CASSLQSKLNTEAFF.

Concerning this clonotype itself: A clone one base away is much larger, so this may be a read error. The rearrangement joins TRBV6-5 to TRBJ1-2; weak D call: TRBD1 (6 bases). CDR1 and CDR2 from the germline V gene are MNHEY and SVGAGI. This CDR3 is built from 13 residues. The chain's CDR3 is CVSSYVEQGGLTF. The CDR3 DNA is TGTGTCAGCAGTTACGTTGAACAGGGCGGGTTGACCTTC.

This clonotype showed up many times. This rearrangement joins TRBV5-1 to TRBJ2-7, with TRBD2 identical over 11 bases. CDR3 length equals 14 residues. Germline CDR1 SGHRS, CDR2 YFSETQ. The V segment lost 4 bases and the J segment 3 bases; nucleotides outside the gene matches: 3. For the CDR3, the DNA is TGCGCCAGCAGCATGACTAGCGGGAACTACGAGCAGTACTTC. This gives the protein CASSMTSGNYEQYF.

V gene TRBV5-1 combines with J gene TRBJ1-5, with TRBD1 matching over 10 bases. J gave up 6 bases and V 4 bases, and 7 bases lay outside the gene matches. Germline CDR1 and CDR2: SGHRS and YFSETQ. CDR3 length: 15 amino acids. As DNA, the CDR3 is TGCGCCAGCAGCCCCGGACAGGGGGGTATTCAGCCCCAGCATTTT. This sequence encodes CASSPGQGGIQPQHF. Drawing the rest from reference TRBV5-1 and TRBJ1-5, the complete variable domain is KAGVTQTPRYLIKTRGQQVTLSCSPISGHRSVSWYQQTPGQGLQFLFEYFSETQRNKGNFPGRFSGRQFSNSRSEMNVSTLELGDSALYLCASSPGQGGIQPQHFGDGTRLSIL.

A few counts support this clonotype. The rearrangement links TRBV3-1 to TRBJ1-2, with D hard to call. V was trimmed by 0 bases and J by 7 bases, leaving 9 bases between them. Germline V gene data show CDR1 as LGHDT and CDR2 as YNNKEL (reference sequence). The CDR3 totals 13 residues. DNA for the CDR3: TGTGCCAGCAGCCAAGATAAGGCCTTTGGCTACACCTTC. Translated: CASSQDKAFGYTF. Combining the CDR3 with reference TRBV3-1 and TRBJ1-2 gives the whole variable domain DTAVSQTPKYLVTQMGNDKSIKCEQNLGHDTMYWYKQDSKKFLKIMFSYNNKELIINETVPNRFSPKSPDKAHLNLHINSLELGDSAVYFCASSQDKAFGYTFGSGTRLTVV.